These 20 T cell receptor beta chains were all obtained from the same sample, sequenced in a study of patients and donors after allogeneic stem cell transplantation. TCRdb itself ran the RT-PCR reads through MiXCR, one entry per CDR3 protein. The table includes about 230,000 distinct CDR3 sequences, around an eighth detected once. Sequencing input: blood, either unsorted or a sorted T cell fraction (not recorded which). These receptors were collected from a human donor who was either an allogeneic HSCT recipient or a stem cell or donor lymphocyte infusion donor (not recorded which). It is not recorded whose cells these are; they may come from a transplant donor.

J is TRBJ2-1 and V is TRBV2; TRBD2 aligns across 7 bases. The germline V gene encodes CDR1 SNHLY and CDR2 FYNNEI. The CDR3 is 16 amino acids. V lost 2 bases and J lost 9; bases outside the gene matches: 13. In DNA, the CDR3 is TGTGCCAGCAGTGAATTCCCGCGGGGGATCGTAGGTGAGCAGTTCTTC. Residues: CASSEFPRGIVGEQFF.

The chain is built from TRBV20-1 and TRBJ2-5; 13 nucleotides match TRBD2. With 4 bases clipped from V and 5 bases from J, the junction kept 7 bases outside the gene matches. In germline, CDR1 is DFQATT, CDR2 SNEGSKA (reference sequence). The CDR3 runs 15 residues. CDR3 region: CSATPLAGGRETQYF. The CDR3 nucleotides are TGCAGTGCTACCCCACTAGCGGGGGGGCGGGAGACCCAGTACTTC.

The sample holds a few counts of this clonotype. The chain couples TRBV19 to TRBJ2-1, with TRBD1 identical over 10 bases. V trimming: 6 bases; J trimming: 5 bases; junction bases outside the gene matches: 7. The CDR3 has 15 residues. From germline, CDR1 is LNHDA and CDR2 SQIVND (reference sequence). The CDR3 reads CASRGTDRGHNEQFF. DNA of the CDR3: TGTGCCAGTAGGGGGACCGACAGGGGGCACAATGAGCAGTTCTTC.

This clonotype has at least ten counts. V usage is TRBV10-3 and J usage is TRBJ2-3; possibly TRBD2 for D (5 bases). The germline V and J ends were trimmed by 2 bases and 4 bases, with 10 bases remaining between them. This CDR3 spans 14 amino acids. Germline CDR1 is ENHRY and CDR2 is SYGVKD. CDR3 bases: TGTGCCATCAGTGAGAGAGGGAGCGCAGATACGCAGTATTTT. Its translation is CAISERGSADTQYF.

This clonotype was found a few times. The V call is TRBV7-2, the J call TRBJ2-3, with 9 bases matching TRBD2. Trimming cost V 4 bases and J 2 bases; bases outside gene matches: 4. This CDR3 is 15 amino acids long. Germline values: CDR1 SGHTA, CDR2 FQGNSA. The CDR3 nucleotides are TGTGCCAGCAGCTCGGGCGGGGGGGACACAGATACGCAGTATTTT. It translates to CASSSGGGDTDTQYF.

The chain has TRBV11-1 and TRBJ2-2, with TRBD2 identical over 7 bases. The CDR3 runs 18 residues. V shed 5 bases and J 2 bases; nucleotides not matched to a gene: 14. Germline-derived CDR1 and CDR2 are SGHAT and FQDESV (reference sequence). CDR3 amino acids: CASSHRPKREGNTGELFF. CDR3 nucleotide sequence: TGTGCCAGCAGCCACCGTCCCAAGAGGGAGGGAAACACCGGGGAGCTGTTTTTT.

The V and J genes are TRBV2 and TRBJ2-3, with D unresolved. Germline V gives CDR1 SNHLY, CDR2 FYNNEI. The CDR3 covers 12 residues. V lost 6 bases and J 2 bases, leaving 6 bases between the germline ends. The chain's CDR3 is CASRENTDTQYF. CDR3 coding DNA: TGTGCCAGCAGAGAAAACACAGATACGCAGTATTTT.

This clonotype has more than one count but fewer than ten. The rearrangement joins TRBV29-1 to TRBJ2-5; D ambiguous. Between the trimmed V and J ends, which lost 8 bases and 6 bases, there was a span of 22 bases. Germline CDR1 reads SQVTM; CDR2 reads ANQGSEA. This CDR3 is built from 14 residues. The CDR3 sequence: CSSESRDAPKTQYF. In DNA, the CDR3 is TGCAGCTCTGAAAGTCGAGATGCCCCAAAGACCCAGTACTTC.

This clonotype was counted many times. For the CDR3, the DNA is TGTGCCAGCAGCGAGGGACTAGCGGGAGATTTGGGTACGCAGTATTTT. Translating it yields CASSEGLAGDLGTQYF. The V and J genes are TRBV9 and TRBJ2-3; the match to TRBD2 covers 14 bases. Germline V gene lookup returns CDR1 SGDLS and CDR2 YYNGEE. This CDR3 has 16 residues. V gave up 3 bases and J gave up 8 bases; unmatched junction bases: 8.

V gene TRBV5-1 combines with J gene TRBJ1-2; D unresolved. Trimming took 4 bases from V and 1 from J, leaving 17 bases between them. CDR3 length: 16 residues. From germline, CDR1 is SGHRS and CDR2 YFSETQ. CDR3 protein: CASSRAVSAGNYGYTF. In nucleotides, the CDR3 is TGCGCCAGCAGCCGGGCCGTGTCGGCTGGTAACTATGGCTACACCTTC.

The rearrangement joins TRBV20-1 to TRBJ1-6; tentatively, D is TRBD1 (6 bases). The CDR3 runs 13 residues. Trimming stripped 4 bases from V and 10 bases from J, with 14 bases between. The germline CDR1 and CDR2 sequences are DFQATT and SNEGSKA (reference sequence). The CDR3 sequence: CSATEQGSSPLHF. In nucleotides, the CDR3 is TGCAGTGCTACGGAACAGGGATCCTCACCCCTCCACTTT.

This clonotype was seen many times. CDR3 sequence: CSAGGYGGRQETQYF. Here the CDR3 DNA reads TGCAGTGCAGGAGGATACGGGGGGCGGCAAGAGACCCAGTACTTC. This chain uses TRBV20-1 with TRBJ2-5; perhaps TRBD2 as D (7 bases). Germline-derived CDR1 and CDR2 are DFQATT and SNEGSKA (reference sequence). This CDR3 is built from 15 residues. V lost 6 bases and J 2 bases, leaving 19 bases between the germline ends.

The chain employs TRBV20-1 and TRBJ1-5, with D perhaps TRBD1 (5 bases). Germline lookup yields CDR1 DFQATT and CDR2 SNEGSKA (reference sequence). Trimming removed 7 bases from V and 4 bases from J, with 11 bases in between. The CDR3 sequence is 12 residues long. The CDR3 here is CSVHRINQPQHF. CDR3 nucleotides: TGCAGTGTTCACAGGATTAATCAGCCCCAGCATTTT.

This clonotype has a handful of counts. The rearrangement uses TRBV7-9 and TRBJ1-1; maybe TRBD1 (5 bases). The CDR3 sequence is 13 residues long. Germline values: CDR1 SEHNR, CDR2 FQNEAQ (reference sequence). Trimming removed 5 bases from V and 10 bases from J, with 17 bases in between. This CDR3 reads CASSPYGAVGAFF. Written as DNA, the CDR3 is TGTGCCAGCAGCCCCTACGGGGCCGTGGGAGCTTTCTTT.

The chain employs TRBV7-2 and TRBJ2-7, with TRBD2 matching over 14 bases. This CDR3 has 15 amino acids. The V and J ends lost 5 bases and 8 bases, in that order; junction bases with no gene match: 8. Germline CDR1 reads SGHTA; CDR2 reads FQGNSA. Here the CDR3 DNA reads TGTGCCAGCAGCCCCCCGGGACTAGCGGGGGCCCAGCAGTACTTC. This sequence encodes CASSPPGLAGAQQYF.

This clonotype was counted at least ten times. The chain joins TRBV5-1 to TRBJ2-2; D unclear. The length of the CDR3 is 15 residues. Deletions cut 0 bases from V and 0 bases from J, with 6 bases between. Germline CDR1 and CDR2: SGHRS and YFSETQ. The CDR3 DNA sequence: TGCGCCAGCAGCTTGGGCGTATCGAACACCGGGGAGCTGTTTTTT. This codes for CASSLGVSNTGELFF.

This chain uses TRBV20-1 with TRBJ2-7, with D perhaps TRBD1 (6 bases). Trimming stripped 5 bases from V and 1 base from J, with 15 bases between. This CDR3 comprises 14 residues. Germline values: CDR1 DFQATT, CDR2 SNEGSKA (reference sequence). The CDR3 sequence is CSAPQGFYSYEQYF. The CDR3 bases are TGCAGTGCTCCACAGGGATTCTATTCCTACGAGCAGTACTTC.

This clonotype was counted only a few times. The J gene is TRBJ2-5, the V gene TRBV7-3, with 9 positions matching TRBD1. This CDR3 is built from 16 residues. Germline V CDR1 and CDR2: SGHTA, FQGTGA. Trimming removed 4 bases from V and 5 bases from J; junction bases left unmatched: 11. This chain's CDR3 is CASSSRGDRGRETQYF. Written as DNA, the CDR3 is TGTGCCAGCAGCTCCCGAGGAGACAGGGGGAGGGAGACCCAGTACTTC.

The chain is built from TRBV30 and TRBJ1-4; TRBD1 might be the D (5 bases). CDR3 length: 15 amino acids. The germline V gene has CDR1 GTSNPN and CDR2 SVGIG (reference sequence). V lost 4 bases and J 4 bases, leaving 16 bases between the germline ends. DNA for the CDR3: TGTGCCTGGATTCGACCGGGACCGCTTAATGAAAAACTGTTTTTT. Its protein product is CAWIRPGPLNEKLFF.

This clonotype showed up many times. V usage is TRBV12-3 or TRBV12-4 and J usage is TRBJ2-1, with 16 bases fitting TRBD2. V was pared by 6 bases and J by 0 bases, with 8 bases of the junction left unmatched. The CDR3 has 19 residues. CDR3 protein: CASRQGLAGGTSSYNEQFF. CDR3 nucleotides: TGTGCCAGCAGACAGGGACTAGCGGGAGGGACGAGCTCCTACAATGAGCAGTTCTTC.